The T cell receptor beta chain under discussion was sequenced for a study of shared clonotypes between healthy human individuals. Study observations and caveats: Among donors, clonotype sharing was expected to be affected by sequencing depth.

Naive-designated CD8 cells lacked CD45RO, were positively enriched for CCR7, and omitted terminally differentiated effector memory CD45RA+ cells. The deep-level immunoSEQ assay was used. TCRdb's copy holds only in-frame clones and misses some; the assay was immunoSEQ multiplex PCR. The profile covers around 2.1 million clones, with 93% appearing a single time and more than 1.5% taken by the ten largest. Regarding this clone: No antigen is known for it.

V lost 4 bases to trimming and J lost 5 bases, with 12 bases between them. Germline V lookup: CDR1 LNHNV, CDR2 YYDKDF (reference sequence). The CDR3 sequence is 14 residues long. The source material was naive CD8+ T cells from PBMCs. The receptor comes from a young man in good health. Some clones in this sample may be carry-over from other donors' samples. The chain has TRBV15 and TRBJ2-1; no reliable D call. The CDR3, as DNA: TGTGCCACCAGCAATCCAGTCCACCACAATGAGCAGTTCTTC. This gives the protein CATSNPVHHNEQFF.